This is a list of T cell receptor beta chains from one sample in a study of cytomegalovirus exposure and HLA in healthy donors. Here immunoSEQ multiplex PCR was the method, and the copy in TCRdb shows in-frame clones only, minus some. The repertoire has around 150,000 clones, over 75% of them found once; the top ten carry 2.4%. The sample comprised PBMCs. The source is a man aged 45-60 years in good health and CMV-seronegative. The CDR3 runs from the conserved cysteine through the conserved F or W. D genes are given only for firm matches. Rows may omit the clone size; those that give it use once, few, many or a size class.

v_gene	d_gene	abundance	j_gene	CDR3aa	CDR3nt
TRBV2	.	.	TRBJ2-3	CASSEFGGTSTDTQYF	TGTGCCAGCAGTGAATTCGGGGGTACTAGCACAGATACGCAGTATTTT
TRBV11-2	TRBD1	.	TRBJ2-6	CASSLESSGTASVSANVLTF	TGTGCCAGCAGCTTAGAGTCCTCCGGGACAGCGAGCGTCTCGGCCAACGTCCTGACTTTC
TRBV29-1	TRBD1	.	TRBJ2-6	CSVPDRDSGANVLTF	TGCAGCGTTCCGGACAGGGACTCTGGGGCCAACGTCCTGACTTTC
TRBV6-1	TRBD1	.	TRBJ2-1	CASSVRQGQLTPSSYNEQFF	TGTGCCAGCAGTGTGAGACAGGGGCAGTTGACCCCTAGCTCTTACAATGAGCAGTTCTTC
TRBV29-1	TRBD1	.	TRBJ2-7	CSVITGERNEQYF	TGCAGCGTTATAACAGGGGAAAGAAACGAGCAGTACTTC
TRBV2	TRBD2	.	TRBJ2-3	CAGALKAGAADTQYF	TGTGCCGGAGCTTTAAAAGCGGGAGCCGCAGATACGCAGTATTTT
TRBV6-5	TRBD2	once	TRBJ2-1	CASSQGLGREFF	TGTGCCAGCAGTCAGGGACTAGGGCGCGAGTTCTTC
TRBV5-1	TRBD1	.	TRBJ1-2	CASSLGQGVYGYTF	TGCGCCAGCAGCTTGGGCCAGGGGGTTTATGGCTACACCTTC
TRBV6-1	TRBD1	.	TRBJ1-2	CASSARQGPGDGYTF	TGTGCCAGCAGTGCCCGACAGGGCCCGGGGGATGGCTACACCTTC
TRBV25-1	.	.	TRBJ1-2	CASSGRGAGIYGYTF	TGTGCCAGCAGTGGTCGGGGGGCTGGAATCTATGGCTACACCTTC
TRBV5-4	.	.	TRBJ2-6	CASSLDRVYSGANVLTF	TGTGCCAGCAGCTTGGACAGGGTTTATTCTGGGGCCAACGTCCTGACTTTC
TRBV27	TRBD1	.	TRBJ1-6	CASSSYSTGVLNSPLHF	TGTGCCAGCAGTTCCTATTCGACAGGGGTCCTTAATTCACCCCTCCACTTT
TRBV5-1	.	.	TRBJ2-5	CASSLGTYQETQYF	TGCGCCAGCAGCCTCGGGACATACCAAGAGACCCAGTACTTC
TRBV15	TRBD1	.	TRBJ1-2	CATSRDREWQGVYGYTF	TGTGCCACCAGCAGAGATCGTGAATGGCAGGGGGTCTATGGCTACACCTTC
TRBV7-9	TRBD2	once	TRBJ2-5	CASSFLAGGKETQYF	TGTGCCAGCAGCTTCCTAGCGGGAGGTAAAGAGACCCAGTACTTC
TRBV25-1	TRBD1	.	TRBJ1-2	CASSEDTGAAYGYTF	TGTGCCAGCAGTGAAGACACAGGGGCCGCTTATGGCTACACCTTC
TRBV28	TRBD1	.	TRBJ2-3	CASSTLGDRSIDTQYF	TGTGCCAGCAGTACCCTGGGGGACAGAAGTATAGATACGCAGTATTTT
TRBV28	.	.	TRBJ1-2	CASSLGLGYTF	TGTGCCAGCAGCCTGGGGCTTGGCTACACCTTC
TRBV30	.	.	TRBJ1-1	CAWRPQGNTEAFF	TGTGCCTGGAGGCCCCAGGGGAACACTGAAGCTTTCTTT
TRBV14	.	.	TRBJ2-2	CASSPFSGELFF	TGTGCCAGCAGCCCCTTTTCCGGGGAGCTGTTTTTT
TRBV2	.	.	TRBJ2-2	CASSLDGGNTGELFF	TGTGCCAGCAGCCTGGACGGGGGGAACACCGGGGAGCTGTTTTTT
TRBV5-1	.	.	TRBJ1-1	CASSRGGVGTEAFF	TGCGCCAGCAGCCGGGGGGGGGTCGGCACTGAAGCTTTCTTT
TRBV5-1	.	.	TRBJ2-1	CASSFYPGYNEQFF	TGCGCCAGCAGCTTCTATCCGGGTTACAATGAGCAGTTCTTC
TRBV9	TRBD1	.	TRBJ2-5	CASSGGQGMMETQYF	TGTGCCAGCAGCGGAGGACAGGGGATGATGGAGACCCAGTACTTC
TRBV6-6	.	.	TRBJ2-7	CASSQGVSSYEQYF	TGTGCCAGCAGTCAAGGGGTTTCCTCCTACGAGCAGTACTTC
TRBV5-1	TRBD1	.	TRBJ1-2	CASSSRQGSYGYTF	TGCGCCAGCAGCTCTCGACAGGGTAGCTATGGCTACACCTTC
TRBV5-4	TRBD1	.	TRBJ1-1	CASTEQGANTEAFF	TGTGCCAGCACCGAGCAGGGGGCGAACACTGAAGCTTTCTTT
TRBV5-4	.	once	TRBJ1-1	CASSLYGGHTEAFF	TGTGCCAGCAGCTTGTACGGGGGACACACTGAAGCTTTCTTT
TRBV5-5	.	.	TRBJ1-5	CASSFGGNQPQHF	TGTGCCAGCAGCTTCGGGGGCAATCAGCCCCAGCATTTT
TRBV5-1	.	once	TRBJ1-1	CASSLGGPFTGTEAFF	TGCGCCAGCAGCTTGGGGGGGCCGTTCACGGGCACTGAAGCTTTCTTT
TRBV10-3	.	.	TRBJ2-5	CAISESEETQYF	TGTGCCATCAGTGAGTCGGAGGAGACCCAGTACTTC
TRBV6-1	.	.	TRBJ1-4	CASRRRLDPNEKLFF	TGTGCCAGCAGGAGGCGTCTCGACCCTAATGAAAAACTGTTTTTT
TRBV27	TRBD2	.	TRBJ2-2	CASSSGLAGTGELFF	TGTGCCAGCAGTTCGGGACTAGCGGGAACCGGGGAGCTGTTTTTT
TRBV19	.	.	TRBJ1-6	CASSIDPGSGAPLHF	TGTGCCAGTAGTATAGACCCGGGGTCAGGTGCACCCCTCCACTTT
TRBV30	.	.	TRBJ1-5	CAWSRTNGNQPQHF	TGTGCCTGGAGCAGGACAAATGGTAATCAGCCCCAGCATTTT
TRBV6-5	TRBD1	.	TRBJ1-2	CASSYSSQGNYGYTF	TGTGCCAGCAGTTACTCTTCACAGGGGAACTATGGCTACACCTTC
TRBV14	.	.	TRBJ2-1	CASSQEWADEQFF	TGTGCCAGCAGCCAAGAATGGGCAGATGAGCAGTTCTTC
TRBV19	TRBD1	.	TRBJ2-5	CASTRTGREETQYF	TGTGCCAGTACCCGGACAGGGCGGGAAGAGACCCAGTACTTC
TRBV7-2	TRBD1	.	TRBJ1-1	CASSYRQGNTEAFF	TGTGCCAGCAGCTACCGACAGGGTAACACTGAAGCTTTCTTT
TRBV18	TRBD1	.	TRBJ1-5	CASSPGQDSNQPQHF	TGTGCCAGCTCACCAGGACAGGATAGCAATCAGCCCCAGCATTTT
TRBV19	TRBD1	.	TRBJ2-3	CASTLDRDTDTQYF	TGTGCCAGTACCCTCGACAGGGACACAGATACGCAGTATTTT
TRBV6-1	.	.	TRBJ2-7	CASSEQTRAYEQYF	TGTGCCAGCAGTGAACAGACACGCGCCTACGAGCAGTACTTC
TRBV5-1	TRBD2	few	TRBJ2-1	CASSSGRLAGGRGSYNEQFF	TGCGCCAGCAGCTCGGGGAGGCTAGCGGGAGGGCGTGGAAGCTACAATGAGCAGTTCTTC
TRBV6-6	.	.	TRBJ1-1	CASSSGSSTEAFF	TGTGCCAGCAGTTCAGGGTCGTCCACTGAAGCTTTCTTT
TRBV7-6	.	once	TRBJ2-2	CASSAVAVGGELFF	TGTGCCAGCAGCGCGGTCGCTGTCGGCGGGGAGCTGTTTTTT
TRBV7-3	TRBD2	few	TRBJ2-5	CASSLLAEETQYF	TGTGCCAGCAGCTTGCTAGCGGAAGAGACCCAGTACTTC
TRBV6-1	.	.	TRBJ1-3	CASSEPRSTGNTIYF	TGTGCCAGCAGTGAACCCCGTAGTACTGGAAACACCATATATTTT
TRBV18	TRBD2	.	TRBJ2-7	CASSREAGGASGEQYF	TGTGCCAGCTCACGGGAAGCCGGGGGGGCGTCCGGCGAGCAGTACTTC